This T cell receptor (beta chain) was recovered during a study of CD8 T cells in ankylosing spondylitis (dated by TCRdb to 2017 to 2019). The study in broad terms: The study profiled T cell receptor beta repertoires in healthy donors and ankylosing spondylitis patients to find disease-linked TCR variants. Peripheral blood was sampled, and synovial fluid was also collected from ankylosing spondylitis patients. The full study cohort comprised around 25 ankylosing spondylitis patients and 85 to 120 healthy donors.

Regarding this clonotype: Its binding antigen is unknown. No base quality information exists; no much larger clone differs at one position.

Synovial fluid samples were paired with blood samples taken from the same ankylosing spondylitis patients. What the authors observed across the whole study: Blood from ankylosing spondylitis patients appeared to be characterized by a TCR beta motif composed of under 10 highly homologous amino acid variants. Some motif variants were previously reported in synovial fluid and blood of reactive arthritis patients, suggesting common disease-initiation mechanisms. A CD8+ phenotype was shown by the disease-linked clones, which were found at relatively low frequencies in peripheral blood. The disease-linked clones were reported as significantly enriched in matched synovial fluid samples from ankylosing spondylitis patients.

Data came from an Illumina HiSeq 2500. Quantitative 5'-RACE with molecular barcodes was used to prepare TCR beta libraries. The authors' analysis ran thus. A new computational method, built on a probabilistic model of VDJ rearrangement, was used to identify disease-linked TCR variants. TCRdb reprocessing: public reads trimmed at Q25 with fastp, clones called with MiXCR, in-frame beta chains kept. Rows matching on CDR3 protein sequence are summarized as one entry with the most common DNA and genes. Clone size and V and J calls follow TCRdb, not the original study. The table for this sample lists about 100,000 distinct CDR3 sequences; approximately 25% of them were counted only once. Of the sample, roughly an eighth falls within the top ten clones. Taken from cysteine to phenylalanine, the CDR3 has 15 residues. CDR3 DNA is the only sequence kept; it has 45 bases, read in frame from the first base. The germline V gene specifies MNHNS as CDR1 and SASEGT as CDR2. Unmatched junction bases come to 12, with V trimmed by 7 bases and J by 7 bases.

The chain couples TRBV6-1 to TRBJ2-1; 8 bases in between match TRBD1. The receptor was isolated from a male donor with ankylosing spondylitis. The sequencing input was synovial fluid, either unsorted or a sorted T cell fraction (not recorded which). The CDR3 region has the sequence CASTLLGQGLNEQFF. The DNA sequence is TGTGCCAGCACTCTCCTAGGACAGGGTTTGAATGAGCAGTTCTTC.